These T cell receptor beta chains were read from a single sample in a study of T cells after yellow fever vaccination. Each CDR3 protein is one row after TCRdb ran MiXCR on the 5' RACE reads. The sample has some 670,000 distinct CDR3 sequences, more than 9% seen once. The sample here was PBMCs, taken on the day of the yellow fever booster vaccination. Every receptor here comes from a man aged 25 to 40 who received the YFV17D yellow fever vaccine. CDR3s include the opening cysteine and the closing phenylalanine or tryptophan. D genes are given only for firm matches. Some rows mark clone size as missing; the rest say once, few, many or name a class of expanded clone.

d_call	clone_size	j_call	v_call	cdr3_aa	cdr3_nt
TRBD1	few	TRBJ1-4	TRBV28	CASSLRTGHNEKLFF	TGTGCCAGCAGTCTCCGGACAGGGCATAATGAAAAACTGTTTTTT
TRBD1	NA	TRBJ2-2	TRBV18	CASSPRVGTDNTGELFF	TGTGCCAGCTCACCACGAGTCGGGACAGATAACACCGGGGAGCTGTTTTTT
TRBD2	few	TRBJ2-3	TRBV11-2	CASRTGLVLSTDTQYF	TGTGCCAGCAGGACGGGACTAGTCCTATCCACAGATACGCAGTATTTT
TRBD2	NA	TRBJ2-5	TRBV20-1	CSAFPPGGQKETQYF	TGCAGTGCTTTCCCCCCGGGAGGGCAGAAAGAGACCCAGTACTTC
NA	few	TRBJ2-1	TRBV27	CASSFSSSDEQFF	TGTGCCAGCAGTTTCTCATCTAGCGATGAGCAGTTCTTC
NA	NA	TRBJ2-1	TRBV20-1	CSAPHRGSRPNEQFF	TGCAGTGCTCCTCATCGTGGGAGCAGGCCCAATGAGCAGTTCTTC
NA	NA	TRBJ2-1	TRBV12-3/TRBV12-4	CASSPSAWGNEQFF	TGTGCCAGCAGTCCCTCGGCCTGGGGAAATGAGCAGTTCTTC
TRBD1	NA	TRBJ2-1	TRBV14	CASSQVQGAYNEQFF	TGTGCCAGCAGCCAAGTACAGGGGGCATACAATGAGCAGTTCTTC
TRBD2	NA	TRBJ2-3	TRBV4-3	CASSRRGGGAMDTQYF	TGCGCCAGCAGCCGGCGGGGCGGGGGGGCCATGGATACGCAGTATTTT
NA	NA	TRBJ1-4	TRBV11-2	CASSPWGGDELFF	TGTGCCAGCAGCCCGTGGGGGGGGGATGAGCTGTTTTTT
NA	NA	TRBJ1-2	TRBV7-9	CASSDSGTAYGYTF	TGTGCCAGCAGCGACTCCGGGACCGCCTATGGCTACACCTTC
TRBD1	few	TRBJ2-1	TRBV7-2	CASSPPGQIYNEQFF	TGTGCCAGCAGCCCGCCGGGACAGATCTACAATGAGCAGTTCTTC
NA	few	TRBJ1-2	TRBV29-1	CSVEDLRGYSGYTF	TGCAGCGTTGAAGATCTAAGGGGCTATTCTGGCTACACCTTC
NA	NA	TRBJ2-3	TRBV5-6	CASSLGYPSTDTQYF	TGTGCCAGCAGCTTGGGCTACCCGAGCACAGATACGCAGTATTTT
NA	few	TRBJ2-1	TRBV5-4	CASSLVRPRSYNEQFF	TGTGCCAGCAGCTTGGTTCGGCCTAGATCCTACAATGAGCAGTTCTTC
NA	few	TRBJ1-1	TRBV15	CATSSLGRKNTEAFF	TGTGCCACCAGCAGCCTAGGACGGAAGAACACTGAAGCTTTCTTT
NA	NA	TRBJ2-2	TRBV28	CASSSADWASGTGELFF	TGTGCCAGCAGTTCAGCTGACTGGGCAAGCGGTACCGGGGAGCTGTTTTTT
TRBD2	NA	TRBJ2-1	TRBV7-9	CASSQLAGLYNEQFF	TGTGCCAGCAGCCAACTAGCGGGGCTCTACAATGAGCAGTTCTTC
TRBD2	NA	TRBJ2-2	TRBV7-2	CASRGASGTNTGELFF	TGTGCCAGCCGGGGGGCTAGCGGGACGAACACCGGGGAGCTGTTTTTT
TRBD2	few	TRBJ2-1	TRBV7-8	CASSLQLAGHNEQFF	TGTGCCAGCAGCCTACAACTAGCGGGTCACAATGAGCAGTTCTTC
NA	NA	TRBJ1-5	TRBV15	CATSRRGHENQPQHF	TGTGCCACCAGCAGAAGAGGACACGAGAATCAGCCCCAGCATTTT
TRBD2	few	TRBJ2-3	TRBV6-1	CASSPAGATDTQYF	TGTGCCAGCAGTCCAGCGGGAGCTACAGATACGCAGTATTTT
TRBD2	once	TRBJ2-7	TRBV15	CATSREAGAGYEQYF	TGTGCCACCAGCAGAGAAGCGGGAGCGGGCTACGAGCAGTACTTC
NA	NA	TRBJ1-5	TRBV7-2	CASSLEVSSGPQHF	TGTGCCAGCAGCTTAGAGGTGTCGTCGGGGCCCCAGCATTTT
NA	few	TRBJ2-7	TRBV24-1	CATSVVDLSYEQYF	TGTGCCACCAGTGTTGTGGACCTCTCCTACGAGCAGTACTTC
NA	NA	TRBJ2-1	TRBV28	CARGPGLLRSYNEQFF	TGTGCCAGGGGCCCCGGGCTACTTCGCTCCTACAATGAGCAGTTCTTC
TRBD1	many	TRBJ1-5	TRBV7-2	CASSLLRDRGQPQHF	TGTGCCAGCAGCCTCCTTAGGGACAGGGGTCAGCCCCAGCATTTT
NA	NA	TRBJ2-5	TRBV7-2	CASSPSTSWTEETQYF	TGTGCCAGCAGCCCATCCACCTCCTGGACGGAAGAGACCCAGTACTTC
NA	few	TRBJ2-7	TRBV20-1	CSPSGVSYEQYF	TGCAGTCCTTCGGGCGTCTCCTACGAGCAGTACTTC
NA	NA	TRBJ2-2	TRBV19	CASSIIQLNTGELFF	TGTGCCAGTAGTATCATCCAGTTAAACACCGGGGAGCTGTTTTTT
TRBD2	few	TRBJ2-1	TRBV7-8	CASSLTLAGSEQFF	TGTGCCAGCAGCTTAACCCTAGCGGGAAGTGAGCAGTTCTTC
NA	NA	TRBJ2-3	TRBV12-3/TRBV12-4	CASSIAAPSTDTQYF	TGTGCCAGCAGTATAGCGGCACCTAGCACAGATACGCAGTATTTT
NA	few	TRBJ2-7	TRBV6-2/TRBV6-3	CASKRDWGSYEQYF	TGTGCCAGCAAACGTGATTGGGGATCGTACGAGCAGTACTTC
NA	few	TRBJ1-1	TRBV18	CASSPGVDEAFF	TGTGCCAGCTCTCCGGGGGTTGATGAAGCTTTCTTT
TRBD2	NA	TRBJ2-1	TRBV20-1	CSANPPTSLAVYNEQFF	TGCAGTGCTAACCCTCCGACTAGCCTAGCAGTGTACAATGAGCAGTTCTTC
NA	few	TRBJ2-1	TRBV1	CTSSLPSSGRGRDTSEQFF	TGCACCAGCAGCCTTCCGTCAAGCGGGAGAGGGAGGGACACGAGTGAGCAGTTCTTC
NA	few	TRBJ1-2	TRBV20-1	CSARRVGIDYGYTF	TGCAGTGCTCGTAGGGTAGGAATTGACTATGGCTACACCTTC
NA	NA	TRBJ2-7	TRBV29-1	CSVGTEFPYEQYF	TGCAGCGTCGGTACAGAGTTTCCCTACGAGCAGTACTTC
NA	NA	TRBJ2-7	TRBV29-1	CSVESYGQYF	TGCAGCGTTGAATCTTACGGGCAGTACTTC
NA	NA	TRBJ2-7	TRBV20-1	CSAISGYAYEQYF	TGCAGTGCTATTAGCGGATACGCCTACGAGCAGTACTTC
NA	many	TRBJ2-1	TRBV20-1	CSARFPSGLVGYNEQFF	TGCAGTGCTAGGTTCCCAAGCGGCCTAGTCGGGTACAATGAGCAGTTCTTC
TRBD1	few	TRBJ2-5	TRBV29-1	CSANRGIGETQYF	TGCAGCGCCAACAGGGGGATAGGAGAGACCCAGTACTTC
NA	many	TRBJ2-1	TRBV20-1	CSASLADNEQFF	TGCAGTGCTAGTCTCGCTGACAATGAGCAGTTCTTC
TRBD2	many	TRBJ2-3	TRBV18	CASSPGLAGVDTQYF	TGTGCCAGCTCACCGGGACTAGCGGGAGTAGATACGCAGTATTTT
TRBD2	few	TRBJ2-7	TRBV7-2	CASSLQRDLEQYF	TGTGCCAGCAGCCTTCAGCGGGATCTCGAGCAGTACTTC